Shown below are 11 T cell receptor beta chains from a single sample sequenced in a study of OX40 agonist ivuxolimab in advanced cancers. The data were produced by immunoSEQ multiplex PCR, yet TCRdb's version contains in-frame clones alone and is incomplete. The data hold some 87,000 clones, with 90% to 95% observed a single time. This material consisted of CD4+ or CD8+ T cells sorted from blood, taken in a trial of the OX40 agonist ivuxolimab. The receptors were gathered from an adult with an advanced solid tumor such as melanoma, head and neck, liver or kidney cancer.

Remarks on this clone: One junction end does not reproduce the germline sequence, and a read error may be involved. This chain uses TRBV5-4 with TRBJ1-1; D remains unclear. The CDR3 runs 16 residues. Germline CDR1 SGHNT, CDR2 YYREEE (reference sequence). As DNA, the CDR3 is TGTGCCAGCAGCTTGGCCTTGGGTCCGGGGAACTCTGAAGCTTTCTTT. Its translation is CASSLALGPGNSEAFF.

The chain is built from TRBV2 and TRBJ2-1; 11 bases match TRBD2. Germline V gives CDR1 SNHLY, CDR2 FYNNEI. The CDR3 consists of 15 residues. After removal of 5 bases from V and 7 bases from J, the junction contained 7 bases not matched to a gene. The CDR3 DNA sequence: TGTGCCAGCAGTCAGGGACTAGCGGTGATAAATGAGCAGTTCTTC. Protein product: CASSQGLAVINEQFF.

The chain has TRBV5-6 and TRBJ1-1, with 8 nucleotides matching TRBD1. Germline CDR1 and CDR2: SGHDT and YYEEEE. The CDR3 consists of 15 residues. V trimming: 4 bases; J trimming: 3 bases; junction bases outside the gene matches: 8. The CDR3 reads CASSGDQGAYTEAFF. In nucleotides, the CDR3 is TGTGCCAGCAGCGGAGATCAGGGGGCTTACACTGAAGCTTTCTTT.

DNA of the CDR3: TGTGCCAGCAGTTACGTATCGCAGGGGGCGAAATACACCTTC. This sequence encodes CASSYVSQGAKYTF. The chain has TRBV6-5 and TRBJ1-2, with 8 bases lining up with TRBD1. The CDR3 loop spans 14 amino acids. V lost 2 bases to trimming and J lost 11 bases; unmatched junction nucleotides: 10. Germline-derived CDR1 and CDR2 are MNHEY and SVGAGI.

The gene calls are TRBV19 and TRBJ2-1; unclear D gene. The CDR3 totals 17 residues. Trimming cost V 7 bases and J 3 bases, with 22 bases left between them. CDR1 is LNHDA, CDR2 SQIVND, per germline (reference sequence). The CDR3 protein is CASTRSGGSWGYNEQFF. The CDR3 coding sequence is TGTGCCAGTACCAGGTCGGGCGGATCCTGGGGCTACAATGAGCAGTTCTTC.

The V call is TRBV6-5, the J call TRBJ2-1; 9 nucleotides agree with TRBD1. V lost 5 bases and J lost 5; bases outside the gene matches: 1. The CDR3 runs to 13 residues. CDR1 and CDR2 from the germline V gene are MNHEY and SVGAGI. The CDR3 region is CASSGTGNNEQFF. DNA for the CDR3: TGTGCCAGCAGTGGGACAGGGAACAATGAGCAGTTCTTC.

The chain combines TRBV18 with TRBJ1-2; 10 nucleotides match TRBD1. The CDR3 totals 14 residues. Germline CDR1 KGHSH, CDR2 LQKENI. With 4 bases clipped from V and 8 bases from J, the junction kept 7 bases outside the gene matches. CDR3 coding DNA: TGTGCCAGCTCACTTATCGGGACAGGGGAAGGCTACACCTTC. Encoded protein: CASSLIGTGEGYTF.

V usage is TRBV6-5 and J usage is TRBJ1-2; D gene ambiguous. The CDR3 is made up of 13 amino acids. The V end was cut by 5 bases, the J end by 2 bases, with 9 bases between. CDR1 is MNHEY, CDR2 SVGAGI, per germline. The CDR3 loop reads CASSPGSNYGYTF. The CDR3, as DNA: TGTGCCAGCAGTCCCGGATCAAACTATGGCTACACCTTC.

This chain's CDR3 is CASSYGLAKTQYF. CDR3 DNA: TGTGCCAGCAGTTACGGACTAGCGAAGACCCAGTACTTC. The chain combines TRBV6-5 with TRBJ2-5; 9 bases line up with TRBD2. The junction had 1 base not matched to a gene; V was cut back by 2 bases and J by 6 bases. Germline lookup yields CDR1 MNHEY and CDR2 SVGAGI. The CDR3 covers 13 residues.

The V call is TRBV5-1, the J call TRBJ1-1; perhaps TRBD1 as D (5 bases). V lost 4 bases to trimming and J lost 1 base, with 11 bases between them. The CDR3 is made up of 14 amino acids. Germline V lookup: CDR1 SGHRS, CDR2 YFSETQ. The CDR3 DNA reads TGCGCCAGCAGCCCGGCCACAGGGAACACTGAAGCTTTCTTT. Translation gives CASSPATGNTEAFF.

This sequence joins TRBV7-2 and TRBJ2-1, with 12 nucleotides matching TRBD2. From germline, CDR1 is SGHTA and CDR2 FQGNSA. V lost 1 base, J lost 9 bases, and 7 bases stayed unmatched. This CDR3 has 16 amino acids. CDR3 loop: CASSLERLAGGFEQFF. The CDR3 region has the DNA TGTGCCAGCAGCTTAGAGAGGCTAGCGGGAGGGTTTGAGCAGTTCTTC.